The T cell receptor beta chain described here comes from a study of neurological immune-mediated disorders. Synthesis of cDNA was performed by 5'RACE using 10-nucleotide random UMIs. Every sequencing run gave over 200 million TCR-beta sequences, taken from 15-18 subjects. Using its own MiXCR run on the 5' RACE reads, TCRdb lists one record per CDR3 protein. Of under 40,000 distinct CDR3 sequences listed, over 12% are singletons. Turning to this clonotype: Its antigen is as yet unknown.

Notes on the study in general: The study found no CDR3 amino acid sequences shared by expanded clones across subjects, suggesting private repertoires in all groups.

Trimming removed 4 bases from V and 0 bases from J; junction bases left unmatched: 2. In germline, CDR1 is SGHTA, CDR2 FQGNSA. The CDR3 has 15 residues. The unsorted libraries were generated from a total of 2 million PBMCs, which had been stored in RNAlater at -80 C. This chain connects TRBV7-2 to TRBJ2-1; 8 bases match TRBD1. This TCR was sampled from a woman aged 50 to 65 with HTLV-1-associated myelopathy (HAM/TSP). The sequencing input was PBMCs. CDR3 coding DNA: TGTGCCAGCAGCTCAGGGGGCAGCTCCTACAATGAGCAGTTCTTC. It codes for CASSSGGSSYNEQFF.